This T cell receptor beta chain was sequenced for a study of T-cell reconstitution after alpha-beta-depleted transplantation in children. Germline-derived CDR1 and CDR2 are LGHNA and YSLEER. Between the trimmed V and J ends, which lost 0 bases and 3 bases, there was a span of 8 bases. The CDR3 is 14 residues long. Using unique molecular identifiers, the investigators prepared the TCRbeta library. TCRdb independently ran MiXCR on the PCR reads; one entry per CDR3 protein. The sample shows around 490,000 distinct CDR3 sequences, about an eighth of them seen only once. Note on this clonotype: What it binds is unknown.

Regarding the study as a whole: Surviving recipient T cells and thymic progenitors accounted for the high day-60 TCRbeta diversity observed in some patients. Newly produced T cells mostly accounted for T-cell counts and diversity one year post-transplant. At around two months after transplant, the alpha-beta T cells were reportedly derived from several hundred expanded clones that came from non-depleted graft cells.

The chain employs TRBV4-3 and TRBJ1-1; no clear D gene. This clonotype originated in a female patient aged 2-9 years who had a stem cell transplant for aplastic anemia, so the T cells may come from the graft donor. Sequenced material: PBMCs, mostly from graft donor cells, taken 180 days after TCRalphabeta/CD19-depleted stem cell transplant. CDR3 region: CASSQEFGDTEAFF. The DNA of the CDR3 is TGCGCCAGCAGCCAAGAATTTGGGGACACTGAAGCTTTCTTT.